Listed below are T cell receptor beta chains from one sample, sequenced in a study of cytomegalovirus exposure and HLA in healthy donors. Assay used: immunoSEQ multiplex PCR; TCRdb lists only in-frame clones, some missing. The table shows about 170,000 clones, with under 80% occurring only once. The sample comprised PBMCs. All receptors derive from a female donor in good health and CMV-seronegative. Both conserved end residues are part of each CDR3. Fields, in order: V gene, J gene, D gene, CDR3 protein. A D gene is named only where the DNA matches it firmly.

V: TRBV6-5; J: TRBJ1-5; D: NA; CDR3: CASRPSGGQPQHF
V: TRBV6-5; J: TRBJ2-7; D: TRBD2; CDR3: CASSYSSPAGKYEQYF
V: TRBV7-9; J: TRBJ2-1; D: TRBD1; CDR3: CASGRDSYNEQFF
V: TRBV4-1; J: TRBJ2-2; D: TRBD2; CDR3: CASIDVLRTSGRQVTGELFF
V: TRBV27; J: TRBJ1-6; D: NA; CDR3: CASSPWTGNEYNSPLHF
V: TRBV7-3; J: TRBJ1-1; D: TRBD1; CDR3: CASSSHRGTTEAFF
V: TRBV9; J: TRBJ2-5; D: NA; CDR3: CASSGNPSEETQYF
V: TRBV21-1; J: TRBJ1-2; D: NA; CDR3: CASSVSGHADGYTF
V: TRBV7-2; J: TRBJ2-3; D: TRBD2; CDR3: CASSWTSGGYTDTQYF
V: TRBV5-1; J: TRBJ2-1; D: TRBD2; CDR3: CASSLVSGGIYNEQFF
V: TRBV30; J: TRBJ1-6; D: NA; CDR3: CAWSVLGPYSPLHF
V: TRBV2; J: TRBJ1-6; D: TRBD1; CDR3: CASSKTGGDSPLHF
V: TRBV6-4; J: TRBJ2-3; D: TRBD2; CDR3: CASSDGTSGGADTQYF
V: TRBV16; J: TRBJ2-4; D: NA; CDR3: CASSQTTQVGSGNIQYF
V: TRBV7-6; J: TRBJ2-1; D: TRBD1; CDR3: CASSLDSGTGYNEQFF
V: TRBV2; J: TRBJ2-3; D: NA; CDR3: CASGFSQDTQYF
V: TRBV6-4; J: TRBJ1-5; D: NA; CDR3: CASFPGHWNSSQHF